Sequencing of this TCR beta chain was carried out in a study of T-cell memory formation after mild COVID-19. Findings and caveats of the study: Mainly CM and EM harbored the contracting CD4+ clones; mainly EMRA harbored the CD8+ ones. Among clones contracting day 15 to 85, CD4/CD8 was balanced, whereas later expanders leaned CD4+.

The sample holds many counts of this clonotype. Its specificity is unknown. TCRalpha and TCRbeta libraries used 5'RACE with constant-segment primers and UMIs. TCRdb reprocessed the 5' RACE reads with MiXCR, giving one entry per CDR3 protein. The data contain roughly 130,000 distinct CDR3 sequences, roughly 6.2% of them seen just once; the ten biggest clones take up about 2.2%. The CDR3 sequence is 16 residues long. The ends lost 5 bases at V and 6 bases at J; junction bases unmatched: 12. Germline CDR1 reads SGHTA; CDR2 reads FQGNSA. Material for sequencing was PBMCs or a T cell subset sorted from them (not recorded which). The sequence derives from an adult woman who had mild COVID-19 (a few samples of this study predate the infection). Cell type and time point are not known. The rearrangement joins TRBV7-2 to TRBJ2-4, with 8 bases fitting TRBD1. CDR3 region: CASSIGQGLLGNIQYF. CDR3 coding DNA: TGTGCCAGCAGCATAGGACAGGGCCTCTTGGGAAACATTCAGTACTTC.